Listed below are T cell receptor beta chains from one sample, sequenced in a study of blood T cell repertoires in COVID-19. Profiling relied on immunoSEQ multiplex PCR, and the TCRdb table lists in-frame clones only, not all of them. The repertoire includes roughly 250,000 clones, approximately 88% of them detected once, and roughly 1.2% sits in the top ten. Source material: PBMCs or T cells enriched from blood (not recorded which). The receptors shown here come from a woman between 35 and 50 years old with acute COVID-19. Both conserved end residues are part of each CDR3. D genes are given only for firm matches. Clone size appears in some rows only: once, few, many, or a class for an expanded clone.

v_call	cdr3_length	j_call	d_call	clone_size	cdr3_aa	cdr3_nt
TRBV19	13	TRBJ1-3	NA	NA	CASSKKQGNTIYF	TGTGCCAGTAGTAAGAAACAGGGAAACACCATATATTTT
TRBV15	13	TRBJ2-7	NA	NA	CATSAGHRRRQYF	TGTGCCACCAGCGCCGGACACCGCCGTAGGCAGTACTTC
TRBV27	16	TRBJ2-1	TRBD2	NA	CASSLSTSGRGHEQFF	TGTGCCAGCAGTTTATCTACTAGCGGGAGGGGGCATGAGCAGTTCTTC
TRBV10-2	15	TRBJ2-1	NA	NA	CASSESSAHYNEQFF	TGCGCCAGCAGTGAGTCCTCCGCGCACTACAATGAGCAGTTCTTC
TRBV27	15	TRBJ1-2	TRBD1	NA	CASSRDRVSPNGYTF	TGTGCCAGCAGCCGGGACAGGGTCTCCCCAAATGGCTACACCTTC
TRBV12-3/TRBV12-4	11	TRBJ1-1	NA	NA	CASRGRHSAFF	TGTGCCAGCAGAGGGAGACATTCGGCTTTCTTT
TRBV10-3	20	TRBJ2-2	TRBD2	NA	CAISVTTEGTSGSRGGELFF	TGTGCCATCAGTGTAACAACCGAAGGGACTAGCGGGAGTCGGGGTGGGGAGCTGTTTTTT
TRBV5-5	16	TRBJ2-7	TRBD2	NA	CASSQLPGTRTHEQYF	TGTGCCAGCAGCCAACTACCGGGGACTAGGACCCACGAGCAGTACTTC
TRBV14	16	TRBJ1-6	NA	NA	CASSQGGTPGASPLHF	TGTGCCAGCAGCCAAGGAGGGACACCAGGGGCATCACCCCTCCACTTT
TRBV10-2	15	TRBJ2-3	NA	once	CASSPAGRSTDTQYF	TGCGCCAGCAGCCCCGCAGGCCGGAGCACAGATACGCAGTATTTT